Detailed here is one TCR beta chain. The data were obtained in a study of blood T cell repertoires in COVID-19. The overall study: PBMCs, B-cell-depleted T cells, or T cells provided the cDNA or gDNA that made up the material.

The participants were between about 18 and 90 years old and came from about two dozen US areas. The data were produced by immunoSEQ multiplex PCR, yet TCRdb's version contains in-frame clones alone and is incomplete. The sample contains approximately 150,000 clones, 87% of which appear only once. This TCR was sampled from a woman between 40 and 55 years old who had been exposed to COVID-19. What was sequenced was PBMCs or T cells enriched from blood (not recorded which).

The CDR3 loop is CASSDPTRGNTEAFF. For the CDR3, the DNA is TGTGCCAGCAGTGACCCGACAAGGGGCAACACTGAAGCTTTCTTT. V usage is TRBV2 and J usage is TRBJ1-1; D perhaps matches TRBD1 (5 bases). Trimming stripped 3 bases from V and 2 bases from J, with 13 bases between. The CDR3 runs 15 residues. CDR1 SNHLY and CDR2 FYNNEI come from the germline V gene.